This TCR beta chain derives from a study of spatial heterogeneity in lung cancer. Study-wide context: Sequence detection consistently recorded a greater number of beta-chain than alpha-chain sequences. As counted in raw reads, each unique TCR and UMI combination appeared more than ten times on average.

Single TCR cDNA molecules each had their own unique molecular identifier. TCRdb reanalysed the 5' RACE reads using MiXCR and keeps one entry per CDR3 protein. The sample consists of 45,000 or so distinct CDR3 sequences, approximately 7.6% of them appearing once. Germline CDR1 is MNHNY and CDR2 is SVGAGI (reference sequence). The CDR3 covers 14 residues. The germline V and J ends were trimmed by 4 bases and 6 bases, with 12 bases remaining between them. As to time point: sample taken at primary tumor resection. Whole RNA came from tumor, nontumor lung or frozen PBMC and was sequenced without being sorted. A total of roughly 72 untreated early-stage non-small cell lung cancer patients served as donors. This clonotype came up a few times.

The material sequenced was PBMCs, taken at surgery. The origin of this receptor is a female donor with early-stage non-small cell lung cancer. This chain links TRBV6-6 with TRBJ2-2; D may be TRBD1 or TRBD2 (5 bases each). The CDR3, as DNA: TGTGCCAGCAGTTGGGAAAGAGGGGCCGGGGAGCTGTTTTTT. Its protein is CASSWERGAGELFF.